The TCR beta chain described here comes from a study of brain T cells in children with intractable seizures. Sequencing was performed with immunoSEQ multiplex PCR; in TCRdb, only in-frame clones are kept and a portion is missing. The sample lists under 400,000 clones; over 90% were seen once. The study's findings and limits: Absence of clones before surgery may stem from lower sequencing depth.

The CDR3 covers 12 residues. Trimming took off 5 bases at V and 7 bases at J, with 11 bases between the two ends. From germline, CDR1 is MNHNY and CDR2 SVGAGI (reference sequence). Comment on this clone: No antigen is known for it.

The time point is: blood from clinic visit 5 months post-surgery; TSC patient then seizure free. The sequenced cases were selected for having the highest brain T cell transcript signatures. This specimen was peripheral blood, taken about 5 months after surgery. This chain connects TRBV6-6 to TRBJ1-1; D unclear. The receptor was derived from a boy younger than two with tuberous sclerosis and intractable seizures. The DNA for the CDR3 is TGTGCCAGCAGTCCCGCCTACAGTGAAGCTTTCTTT. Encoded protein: CASSPAYSEAFF.